What follows are 27 T cell receptor beta chains derived from one specimen sequenced in a study of PD-L1 blockade in urothelial cancer. Using immunoSEQ multiplex PCR, the repertoire was profiled, and TCRdb retains in-frame clones only, with some absent. This sample has fewer than 80,000 clones, with 81% found just once. Time point in this sample: pretreatment peripheral blood. The sequencing used PBMCs, collected around atezolizumab (anti-PD-L1) treatment. These receptors all come from a man between 65 and 79 years old with urothelial cancer.

This rearrangement joins TRBV10-3 to TRBJ2-7, with TRBD2 identical over 8 bases. V lost 10 bases and J lost 5; bases outside the gene matches: 10. The CDR3 covers 13 residues. CDR1 and CDR2 (germline): ENHRY, SYGVKD. The chain's CDR3 is CATGGVTGHEQYF. CDR3 DNA: TGTGCCACCGGGGGGGTAACGGGGCACGAGCAGTACTTC.

As regards this clone: At the DNA level, this CDR3 is encoded by other sequences in the same sample as well. CDR3 region: CSASGSREQYF. The CDR3 DNA sequence: TGCAGTGCTAGCGGGAGCCGGGAGCAGTACTTC. The chain employs TRBV20-1 and TRBJ2-7; possibly TRBD2 for D (6 bases). The germline V gene has CDR1 DFQATT and CDR2 SNEGSKA (reference sequence). The CDR3 covers 11 residues. V lost 3 bases and J 7 bases, leaving 10 bases between the germline ends.

The chain is built from TRBV7-2 and TRBJ2-1; TRBD2 matches at 8 bases. This CDR3 contains 15 residues. The germline gives CDR1 SGHTA, CDR2 FQGNSA. The V gene end was trimmed by 4 bases and the J gene end by 6 bases; junction bases not matched to a gene: 8. CDR3 amino acids: CASSWSGSYPNEQFF. CDR3 bases: TGTGCCAGCAGCTGGAGCGGGAGTTACCCCAATGAGCAGTTCTTC.

This clone was detected only a few times. The chain has TRBV28 and TRBJ2-1, with 8 bases lining up with TRBD1. CDR3 length: 13 residues. Germline CDR1 MDHEN, CDR2 SYDVKM. Losses at the gene ends were 8 bases for V and 6 bases for J; bases not matched to a gene: 6. The CDR3 DNA sequence: TGTGCCAGCCTGACAGGGGCGCGCAATGAGCAGTTCTTC. It encodes CASLTGARNEQFF.

This chain connects TRBV7-2 to TRBJ2-3; TRBD2 agrees at 14 bases. The V gene's germline CDR1 is SGHTA and CDR2 FQGNSA. The junction had 5 bases not matched to a gene; V was cut back by 5 bases and J by 1 base. The CDR3 is 17 amino acids. DNA of the CDR3: TGTGCCAGCAGCGGGGGGACTAGCGGGAGTGGCACAGATACGCAGTATTTT. Translating gives CASSGGTSGSGTDTQYF.

The chain joins TRBV28 to TRBJ2-2; 7 bases line up with TRBD1. This CDR3 comprises 14 residues. Unmatched junction bases numbered 7, after V lost 8 bases and J lost 4 bases. From germline, CDR1 is MDHEN and CDR2 SYDVKM. The CDR3 reads CASLGTEVTGELFF. CDR3 nucleotide sequence: TGTGCCAGCTTAGGGACAGAAGTCACCGGGGAGCTGTTTTTT.

The V and J genes are TRBV6-1 and TRBJ2-5, with 7 bases identical to TRBD2. This CDR3 has 16 amino acids. Germline loops: CDR1 MNHNS, CDR2 SASEGT. V shed 2 bases, J shed 4 bases, and the junction held 10 bases outside the gene matches. In DNA, the CDR3 is TGTGCCAGCAGTGAATCTCCTTTGGGAGGGACAGAGACCCAGTACTTC. It specifies CASSESPLGGTETQYF.

As to this clone: Germline is not matched at one junction end, which may reflect a read error. The gene calls are TRBV19 and TRBJ2-3; D unclear. CDR1 LNHDA and CDR2 SQIVND come from the germline V gene (reference sequence). This CDR3 contains 13 residues. Here the CDR3 DNA reads TGTGCCAGTGGTATAGAAGAGGCGGATACGCAGTATTTT. This sequence encodes CASGIEEADTQYF.

The genes are TRBV27 and TRBJ2-2; D is perhaps TRBD2 (6 bases). Germline V gene sequence: CDR1 MNHEY, CDR2 SMNVEV (reference sequence). The CDR3 runs 16 residues. The ends were cut back, 3 bases at V and 0 bases at J, with 11 bases in the middle. The CDR3 DNA sequence: TGTGCCAGCAGTTTCCAGACTAGTTCGAACACCGGGGAGCTGTTTTTT. Protein: CASSFQTSSNTGELFF.

The chain is built from TRBV7-2 and TRBJ2-2; 8 bases align to TRBD2. Germline CDR1 SGHTA, CDR2 FQGNSA. The trim removed 7 bases at V and 4 bases at J, leaving 8 bases unmatched. There are 15 residues in the CDR3. The CDR3 DNA reads as TGTGCCAGCACCCGGGGGGGTTCGGGCACCGGGGAGCTGTTTTTT. This gives the protein CASTRGGSGTGELFF.

The chain recombines TRBV5-1 with TRBJ2-1, with TRBD1 matching 7 bases. The CDR3 spans 14 residues. CDR1 and CDR2 from the germline V gene are SGHRS and YFSETQ. The V and J ends lost 3 bases and 5 bases, in that order; junction bases with no gene match: 5. This CDR3 reads CASSSGQEDNEQFF. CDR3 coding DNA: TGCGCCAGCAGCTCAGGACAGGAGGACAATGAGCAGTTCTTC.

This clone was picked up one time. The chain joins TRBV23-1 to TRBJ2-7; perhaps TRBD1 as D (6 bases). TRBV23-1 is an ORF, and what it does is uncertain. The CDR3 consists of 18 residues. V shed 3 bases and J shed 2 bases, with 23 bases lying between them. CDR3 amino acids: CASSHSASGAQTTYEQYF. CDR3 in DNA: TGCGCCAGCAGTCATTCCGCATCAGGGGCTCAGACCACCTACGAGCAGTACTTC.

The chain employs TRBV11-2 and TRBJ2-7; no definite D call. The CDR3 is 14 amino acids. Germline V lookup: CDR1 SGHAT, CDR2 FQNNGV. V shed 4 bases and J shed 0 bases, with 10 bases lying between them. DNA of the CDR3: TGTGCCAGCAGCTCCTTAGGAGCCTCCTACGAGCAGTACTTC. Its translation: CASSSLGASYEQYF.

This clone was detected only once. This rearrangement joins TRBV7-2 to TRBJ2-3, with D hard to call. The germline CDR1 and CDR2 sequences are SGHTA and FQGNSA. The CDR3 spans 14 residues. The V end was cut by 1 base, the J end by 0 bases, with 5 bases between. CDR3 nucleotides: TGTGCCAGCAGCTTAGACCAGAGCACAGATACGCAGTATTTT. Its translation: CASSLDQSTDTQYF.

This rearrangement joins TRBV29-1 to TRBJ2-7, with TRBD1 matching over 9 bases. The CDR3 length is 13 residues. The junction had 3 bases not matched to a gene; V was cut back by 4 bases and J by 2 bases. The V gene's germline CDR1 is SQVTM and CDR2 ANQGSEA. This CDR3 is CSVVQGAPYEQYF. The CDR3 DNA reads as TGCAGCGTTGTACAGGGGGCCCCCTACGAGCAGTACTTC.

The sample holds a few counts of this clone. V usage is TRBV9 and J usage is TRBJ2-1, with D perhaps matching TRBD1 (5 bases). Germline-derived CDR1 and CDR2 are SGDLS and YYNGEE. Trimming removed 0 bases at V and 8 bases at J, with 9 bases between. The CDR3 sequence is 13 residues long. CDR3 sequence: CASSVARGDEQFF. Written as DNA, the CDR3 is TGTGCCAGCAGCGTAGCTAGGGGCGATGAGCAGTTCTTC.

V gene TRBV12-5 combines with J gene TRBJ2-2; D might be TRBD1 (5 bases). Germline CDR1 LGHNT, CDR2 FRNRAP. This CDR3 region has 17 residues. Trimming took 4 bases from V and 1 from J, leaving 16 bases between them. Here the CDR3 DNA reads TGTGCTAGTGGTTCCCCATCTACAGGAATGAACACCGGGGAGCTGTTTTTT. It specifies CASGSPSTGMNTGELFF.

The chain has TRBV10-3 and TRBJ1-3; D unclear. Germline V gives CDR1 ENHRY, CDR2 SYGVKD. The CDR3 is 15 amino acids. V was pared by 6 bases and J by 0 bases, with 12 bases between. DNA of the CDR3: TGTGCCATCAGCTTTACAGAGAGCTCTGGAAACACCATATATTTT. This sequence encodes CAISFTESSGNTIYF.

The chain couples TRBV6-1 to TRBJ2-7; 10 nucleotides agree with TRBD1. V was clipped by 5 bases and J by 6 bases; unmatched bases: 7. This CDR3 spans 14 amino acids. Germline CDR1 reads MNHNS; CDR2 reads SASEGT. The CDR3: CASSSGTGVFEQYF. CDR3 sequence (DNA): TGTGCCAGCAGTAGTGGGACAGGGGTCTTCGAGCAGTACTTC.

The chain combines TRBV5-4 with TRBJ2-1; D possibly corresponds to TRBD1 (6 bases). Germline V lookup: CDR1 SGHNT, CDR2 YYREEE (reference sequence). V was clipped by 0 bases and J by 4 bases, with 8 bases between them. This CDR3 has 14 amino acids. In DNA, the CDR3 is TGTGCCAGCAGCTTGGAAGGACAGTACAATGAGCAGTTCTTC. Protein: CASSLEGQYNEQFF.

The chain combines TRBV27 with TRBJ2-1; the D gene is possibly TRBD2 (6 bases). The CDR3 is 16 amino acids. Germline-derived CDR1 and CDR2 are MNHEY and SMNVEV (reference sequence). V lost 1 base, J lost 7 bases, and 17 bases lay in between. CDR3 bases: TGTGCCAGCAGTTTATTCGGGACTCTCAAAGTAAATGAGCAGTTCTTC. The encoded protein is CASSLFGTLKVNEQFF.

The chain couples TRBV5-1 to TRBJ2-7, with D unclear. This CDR3 region has 15 residues. V was clipped by 4 bases and J by 3 bases, with 17 bases between them. Germline loops: CDR1 SGHRS, CDR2 YFSETQ. Here the CDR3 reads CASSPNVPSGYEQYF. The DNA of the CDR3 is TGCGCCAGCAGCCCGAACGTCCCGAGTGGCTACGAGCAGTACTTC.

This clone was seen more than once but under ten times. J is TRBJ2-1 and V is TRBV11-3; 7 bases match TRBD2. Germline V gene lookup returns CDR1 SGHNT and CDR2 YENEEA. V lost 5 bases and J lost 0; bases outside the gene matches: 4. This CDR3 spans 15 amino acids. CDR3 DNA: TGTGCCAGCAGCCCGACTAGCTTCTCCTACAATGAGCAGTTCTTC. It specifies CASSPTSFSYNEQFF.

The chain employs TRBV5-1 and TRBJ1-1, with D unresolved. Germline CDR1 is SGHRS and CDR2 is YFSETQ. V was clipped by 0 bases and J by 4 bases, with 4 bases between them. The CDR3 covers 12 residues. CDR3 region: CASSLGSTEAFF. For the CDR3, the DNA is TGCGCCAGCAGCTTGGGTAGCACTGAAGCTTTCTTT.

There are a few counts of this clone. Other DNA sequences in this sample translate to the same CDR3. This chain uses TRBV9 with TRBJ1-2, with D tentatively TRBD1 (6 bases). Trimming took 0 bases from V and 4 from J, leaving 7 bases between them. This CDR3 spans 13 amino acids. CDR1 and CDR2 from the germline V gene are SGDLS and YYNGEE. CDR3 loop: CASSVEQGYGYTF. The CDR3 nucleotides are TGTGCCAGCAGCGTAGAACAGGGCTATGGCTACACCTTC.

This clone was counted between two and nine times. The chain joins TRBV19 to TRBJ1-1; 7 bases align to TRBD1. The V gene's germline CDR1 is LNHDA and CDR2 SQIVND (reference sequence). With V trimmed by 6 bases and J by 10 bases, 8 bases remained unmatched. The CDR3 consists of 12 residues. CDR3 amino acids: CASRPPGDRAFF. For the CDR3, the DNA is TGTGCCAGTAGACCCCCAGGGGACAGAGCTTTCTTT.

Details on this clone: Other DNA sequences within the sample encode an identical CDR3. The rearrangement joins TRBV30 to TRBJ2-7, with 8 bases fitting TRBD2. J was trimmed by 5 bases and V by 0 bases; bases with no gene match: 3. This CDR3 is built from 13 residues. Germline V gives CDR1 GTSNPN, CDR2 SVGIG (reference sequence). The CDR3 DNA follows: TGTGCCTGGAGTGTACGGGGGGGCGACGAGCAGTACTTC. Its protein is CAWSVRGGDEQYF.